This T cell receptor (beta chain) stems from a study of identical twins. Germline loops: CDR1 MNHEY, CDR2 SMNVEV (reference sequence). The CDR3 length is 10 residues. The V end was cut by 7 bases, the J end by 9 bases, with 10 bases between. TCRdb reprocessed the 5' RACE reads via MiXCR and lists one record per CDR3 protein. In the table there are approximately 220,000 distinct CDR3 sequences, 9.4% of which are singletons. This clonotype has at least ten counts. Material for sequencing was memory (CD45RO+) T cells sorted from blood. The chain joins TRBV27 to TRBJ2-7; tentatively, D is TRBD2 (5 bases). The sequence was collected from a woman younger than 30 in good health. CDR3 region: CASTPRGQYF. CDR3 bases: TGTGCCAGCACCCCCCGGGGGCAGTACTTC.